These 26 T cell receptor beta chains came from one sample sequenced in a study of blood T cells in healthy people across ages. With a J-beta primer mix and a sample-barcoded 5' primer, a second PCR ran about 6 to 11 cycles. MiXCR was run by TCRdb on the 5' RACE reads, yielding one entry per CDR3 protein. This repertoire shows roughly 720,000 distinct CDR3 sequences, about 55% found once; its top ten account for roughly two fifths. The specimen sequenced was blood. The receptors were sampled from an elderly man in good health.

The rearrangement joins TRBV20-1 to TRBJ2-7; D possibly corresponds to TRBD2 (5 bases). Germline V gene lookup returns CDR1 DFQATT and CDR2 SNEGSKA (reference sequence). V lost 0 bases and J 9 bases, leaving 15 bases between the germline ends. The CDR3 is 13 residues long. The CDR3 sequence is CSARDRRRSVQYF. The CDR3 coding sequence is TGCAGTGCTAGAGATCGGAGGCGAAGTGTGCAGTACTTC.

The rearrangement uses TRBV7-9 and TRBJ1-2; D gene ambiguous. This CDR3 region has 15 residues. With 1 base removed from V and 1 base from J, the gap between germline ends came to 10 bases. Germline CDR1 reads SEHNR; CDR2 reads FQNEAQ (reference sequence). The CDR3 loop reads CASSLETSHNYGYTF. The DNA of the CDR3 is TGTGCCAGCAGCTTAGAGACCAGTCATAACTATGGCTACACCTTC.

The chain recombines TRBV6-1 with TRBJ2-1; D ambiguous. Germline CDR1 and CDR2: MNHNS and SASEGT. The CDR3 runs to 12 residues. Trimming cost V 3 bases and J 7 bases, with 7 bases left between them. This CDR3 is CASSDMTNEQFF. The CDR3 DNA is TGTGCCAGCAGTGATATGACAAATGAGCAGTTCTTC.

This clonotype was seen a handful of times. This chain joins TRBV7-2 and TRBJ1-2; D is possibly TRBD1 (6 bases). Trimming removed 6 bases from V and 2 bases from J, with 10 bases in between. The CDR3 runs to 13 residues. Germline V gene data show CDR1 as SGHTA and CDR2 as FQGNSA. CDR3 sequence: CASSGGQNYGYTF. As DNA, the CDR3 is TGTGCCAGCAGTGGTGGACAGAACTATGGCTACACCTTC.

In this sample, this clonotype turned up a few times. The rearrangement uses TRBV20-1 and TRBJ2-5; 10 bases are a match to TRBD1. The J segment lost 5 bases and the V segment lost 3 bases, leaving 9 bases of the junction unmatched. There are 15 residues in the CDR3. Looked up from germline, CDR1 is DFQATT and CDR2 is SNEGSKA (reference sequence). CDR3 in DNA: TGCAGTGCTAGGGATCGACAGGGGGCCAGGGAGACCCAGTACTTC. Translating gives CSARDRQGARETQYF.

CDR3 sequence (DNA): TGTGCCACCATGGACATAGCATCCTACAATGAGCAGTTCTTC. Its protein product is CATMDIASYNEQFF. The chain carries TRBV15 and TRBJ2-1; D is possibly TRBD1 (5 bases). This CDR3 spans 14 amino acids. Germline loops: CDR1 LNHNV, CDR2 YYDKDF (reference sequence). Trimming stripped 7 bases from V and 1 base from J, with 11 bases between. Using reference TRBV15 and TRBJ2-1 for the parts outside the CDR3, the full variable domain is DAMVIQNPRYQVTQFGKPVTLSCSQTLNHNVMYWYQQKSSQAPKLLFHYYDKDFNNEADTPDNFQSRRPNTSFCFLDIRSPGLGDTAMYLCATMDIASYNEQFFGPGTRLTVL.

The gene calls are TRBV6-5 and TRBJ2-5; D gene uncertain. Trimming took 0 bases from V and 5 from J, leaving 16 bases between them. The V gene's germline CDR1 is MNHEY and CDR2 SVGAGI. The CDR3 has 16 amino acids. CDR3: CASSYSPEIYKETQYF. The CDR3 nucleotides are TGTGCCAGCAGTTACTCCCCTGAGATCTACAAGGAGACCCAGTACTTC.

The genes are TRBV3-1 and TRBJ2-5; D uncertain. Trimming left V 3 bases short and J 5 bases short, with 13 bases between. Germline values: CDR1 LGHDT, CDR2 YNNKEL (reference sequence). The CDR3 consists of 14 residues. The CDR3 bases are TGTGCCAGCAGCCAGGGTCCGATGCAGGAGACCCAGTACTTC. Translating gives CASSQGPMQETQYF.

In its sample, this clonotype was seen a few times. The chain combines TRBV5-1 with TRBJ1-4; the D gene is possibly TRBD1 (6 bases). V dropped 7 bases and J dropped 5 bases, with 15 bases sitting between them. The CDR3 is made up of 14 amino acids. Per germline, CDR1 SGHRS and CDR2 YFSETQ. As DNA, the CDR3 is TGCGCCAGCGGGAACAGGGTCAAAAATGAAAAACTGTTTTTT. It codes for CASGNRVKNEKLFF.

V and J are TRBV29-1 and TRBJ2-7, with D uncertain. Germline CDR1 and CDR2: SQVTM and ANQGSEA. This CDR3 is built from 11 residues. V was cut by 3 bases and J by 3 bases, with 6 bases left in between. The CDR3: CSVERNYEQYF. For the CDR3, the DNA is TGCAGCGTTGAGAGGAACTACGAGCAGTACTTC.

A few counts support this clonotype. The J gene is TRBJ2-3, the V gene TRBV6-5; tentatively, D is TRBD1 (6 bases). From germline, CDR1 is MNHEY and CDR2 SVGAGI. The CDR3 is made up of 14 amino acids. V shed 5 bases and J shed 14 bases, with 23 bases lying between them. The CDR3 protein is CASSTPEGVGYAYF. In nucleotides, the CDR3 is TGTGCCAGCAGTACCCCAGAGGGGGTGGGATACGCGTATTTT.

In its sample, this clonotype was seen once. The rearrangement joins TRBV27 to TRBJ2-1, with 9 bases that match TRBD1. The V segment lost 5 bases and the J segment 6 bases; nucleotides outside the gene matches: 8. This CDR3 spans 15 amino acids. Germline lookup yields CDR1 MNHEY and CDR2 SMNVEV (reference sequence). CDR3 coding DNA: TGTGCCAGCAGTATGCGGGGACAGGGTTTCAATGAGCAGTTCTTC. Its translation: CASSMRGQGFNEQFF.

This sequence joins TRBV27 and TRBJ2-1; 7 bases map to TRBD1. Germline V CDR1 and CDR2: MNHEY, SMNVEV (reference sequence). J was trimmed by 4 bases and V by 5 bases; bases with no gene match: 8. This CDR3 region has 15 residues. In nucleotides, the CDR3 is TGTGCCAGCAGTACCTTGGGACAGCTTTACAATGAGCAGTTCTTC. Its translation is CASSTLGQLYNEQFF.

This clonotype has a single count. The V call is TRBV4-1, the J call TRBJ1-2, with 7 bases identical to TRBD1. This CDR3 has 15 residues. Germline V gene sequence: CDR1 MGHRA, CDR2 YSYEKL. The V segment lost 4 bases and the J segment 2 bases; nucleotides outside the gene matches: 7. CDR3: CASSPRDSRNYGYTF. CDR3 DNA sequence: TGCGCCAGCAGCCCCCGGGACAGTAGGAACTATGGCTACACCTTC.

V and J are TRBV2 and TRBJ2-3, with TRBD2 matching 7 bases. The germline V gene encodes CDR1 SNHLY and CDR2 FYNNEI. J was trimmed by 0 bases and V by 1 base; bases with no gene match: 7. The CDR3 spans 17 residues. DNA for the CDR3: TGTGCCAGCAGTGAAGTTGAGCGGGATCCTAGCACAGATACGCAGTATTTT. This encodes CASSEVERDPSTDTQYF.

The rearrangement links TRBV28 to TRBJ1-6, with a tentative D call TRBD1 (5 bases). The CDR3 length is 13 residues. V lost 8 bases, J lost 11 bases, and 16 bases lay in between. The germline V gene has CDR1 MDHEN and CDR2 SYDVKM. In DNA form, the CDR3 reads TGTGCCAGCCTCCCCAGCGAGGGGACACCCCTCCACTTT. It yields the protein CASLPSEGTPLHF.

The chain has TRBV2 and TRBJ2-2; D is undetermined. The CDR3 spans 13 residues. Trimming stripped 9 bases from V and 1 base from J, with 9 bases between. Germline V gives CDR1 SNHLY, CDR2 FYNNEI. The CDR3 nucleotides are TGTGCCAGTACCCAACAGAACACCGGGGAGCTGTTTTTT. Translating gives CASTQQNTGELFF.

The chain is built from TRBV20-1 and TRBJ1-1; 8 bases fit TRBD1. This CDR3 is 17 amino acids long. CDR1 is DFQATT, CDR2 SNEGSKA, per germline (reference sequence). After removal of 0 bases from V and 6 bases from J, the junction contained 15 bases not matched to a gene. The CDR3: CSARDQGSGGWFAEAFF. For the CDR3, the DNA is TGCAGTGCTAGAGATCAGGGGTCAGGGGGCTGGTTCGCTGAAGCTTTCTTT.

For this clonotype: At one end the junction does not follow the germline gene, possibly because of a read error. The chain carries TRBV7-7 and TRBJ1-4; D is undetermined. The V gene's germline CDR1 is SSHAT and CDR2 FNYEAQ (reference sequence). The CDR3 spans 15 residues. This CDR3 reads CASSSARGTNEKLFF. The CDR3, as DNA: TGTGCTAGCAGCTCCGCACGCGGAACTAATGAAAAACTGTTTTTT.

The chain links TRBV5-6 to TRBJ1-2, with no clear D. V lost 1 base and J 6 bases, leaving 13 bases between the germline ends. The germline V gene encodes CDR1 SGHDT and CDR2 YYEEEE. CDR3 length equals 14 residues. The CDR3, as DNA: TGTGCCAGCAGCTTGCCGGGCCCGAGGGATGGCTACACCTTC. This encodes CASSLPGPRDGYTF.

V is TRBV5-1 and J is TRBJ2-7; D possibly corresponds to TRBD1 (5 bases). Germline loops: CDR1 SGHRS, CDR2 YFSETQ. V gave up 0 bases and J gave up 5 bases, with 9 bases separating them. The CDR3 is 13 residues long. For the CDR3, the DNA is TGCGCCAGCAGCTTGGAAGGGGATAACGAGCAGTACTTC. The encoded protein is CASSLEGDNEQYF. Using reference TRBV5-1 and TRBJ2-7 for the parts outside the CDR3, the full variable domain is KAGVTQTPRYLIKTRGQQVTLSCSPISGHRSVSWYQQTPGQGLQFLFEYFSETQRNKGNFPGRFSGRQFSNSRSEMNVSTLELGDSALYLCASSLEGDNEQYFGPGTRLTVT.

V gene TRBV6-6 combines with J gene TRBJ1-5; possibly TRBD1 for D (5 bases). The germline gives CDR1 MNHNY, CDR2 SVGAGI (reference sequence). This CDR3 is built from 17 residues. Between the trimmed V and J ends, which lost 6 bases and 0 bases, there was a span of 18 bases. CDR3 amino acids: CASRSGAGGSSNQPQHF. The CDR3 DNA is TGTGCCAGCAGGAGCGGGGCTGGGGGGTCTAGCAATCAGCCCCAGCATTTT.

This clonotype was picked up a small number of times. J is TRBJ2-7 and V is TRBV27, with 8 positions matching TRBD1. The CDR3 is 15 residues long. The germline V gene has CDR1 MNHEY and CDR2 SMNVEV (reference sequence). V shed 6 bases and J 5 bases; nucleotides not matched to a gene: 12. The CDR3 region is CASRMDRARVHEQYF. CDR3 bases: TGTGCCAGCAGAATGGACAGGGCGCGCGTCCACGAGCAGTACTTC.

The rearrangement joins TRBV7-2 to TRBJ2-7; D may be TRBD1 or TRBD2 (5 bases each). Germline loops: CDR1 SGHTA, CDR2 FQGNSA. Trimming cost V 1 base and J 1 base, with 8 bases left between them. The CDR3 contains 14 residues. The chain's CDR3 is CASSLGWGSYEQYF. In DNA, the CDR3 is TGTGCCAGCAGCTTAGGTTGGGGGTCCTACGAGCAGTACTTC.

The rearrangement joins TRBV20-1 to TRBJ2-1; tentatively, D is TRBD2 (7 bases). The length of the CDR3 is 14 residues. CDR1 is DFQATT and CDR2 is SNEGSKA in the germline V gene (reference sequence). Trimming removed 5 bases at V and 2 bases at J, with 13 bases between. CDR3 sequence: CSARGDITYNEQFF. CDR3 in DNA: TGCAGTGCTCGGGGGGACATTACCTACAATGAGCAGTTCTTC.

J is TRBJ2-5 and V is TRBV12-3 or TRBV12-4, with TRBD2 matching over 10 bases. The trim removed 3 bases at V and 5 bases at J, leaving 12 bases unmatched. The CDR3 runs to 17 residues. The CDR3 sequence is CASSFGTSGMGRETQYF. CDR3 nucleotide sequence: TGTGCCAGCAGTTTCGGAACTAGCGGGATGGGTAGGGAGACCCAGTACTTC.